The clone carrying this T cell receptor (beta chain) was counted between two and nine times. Antigen unknown. The protocol was immunoSEQ multiplex PCR, while the TCRdb copy is restricted to in-frame clones and leaves out a portion. The sample yields tens of thousands of clones, about four fifths seen once. This record comes from a study of T cell responses to AZD1222 COVID-19 vaccine. Study-wide findings and caveats: Recipients of two AZD1222 doses showed rising Spike-specific TCR breadth and depth. Along spike, vaccine-associated CD4 TCRs were found throughout, with dominance at 160-218 and 743-854. Possibly, clonal diversity was underestimated; donors were largely white British and included more females. The repertoires were collected only after the peak T cell response.

This clonotype was obtained from an adult in good health. The sample was peripheral blood, taken on day 0 of AZD1222 vaccination.

CDR3 nucleotide sequence: TGTGCCAGCAGCCCCGGTAGAGGGGGGGATGAAAAACTGTTTTTT. Translation gives CASSPGRGGDEKLFF. This chain links TRBV9 with TRBJ1-4, with a weak D call TRBD1 (6 bases). V was clipped by 4 bases and J by 6 bases, with 16 bases between them. Germline CDR1 is SGDLS and CDR2 is YYNGEE. This CDR3 is 15 amino acids long.